The following is a T cell receptor beta chain sequence with its context. What it binds is not known. The CDR3 extends over 14 amino acids. The V and J ends lost 1 base and 3 bases respectively, with 9 bases between them. Per the germline V gene, CDR1 is GTSNPN and CDR2 is SVGIG (reference sequence). The protocol was immunoSEQ multiplex PCR, while the TCRdb copy is restricted to in-frame clones and leaves out a portion. The data show more than 2,000,000 clones, approximately 92% seen once. The data were taken from a study of shared clonotypes between healthy human individuals. Study summary: Each donor had three CD4 naive, three CD4 memory, two CD8 naive and one CD8 memory plate. The study's findings and limits: Unshared clonotypes carried lower generation probabilities than those common to all four donors.

Input material: naive CD4+ T cells sorted from blood. Subset in this sample: CD45RA+ positively selected. This TCR derives from a man aged 18 to 35 in good health. V usage is TRBV30 and J usage is TRBJ2-2; D is undetermined. The CDR3 reads CAWSGGFDTGELFF. The CDR3 nucleotides are TGTGCCTGGAGTGGGGGATTCGACACCGGGGAGCTGTTTTTT.